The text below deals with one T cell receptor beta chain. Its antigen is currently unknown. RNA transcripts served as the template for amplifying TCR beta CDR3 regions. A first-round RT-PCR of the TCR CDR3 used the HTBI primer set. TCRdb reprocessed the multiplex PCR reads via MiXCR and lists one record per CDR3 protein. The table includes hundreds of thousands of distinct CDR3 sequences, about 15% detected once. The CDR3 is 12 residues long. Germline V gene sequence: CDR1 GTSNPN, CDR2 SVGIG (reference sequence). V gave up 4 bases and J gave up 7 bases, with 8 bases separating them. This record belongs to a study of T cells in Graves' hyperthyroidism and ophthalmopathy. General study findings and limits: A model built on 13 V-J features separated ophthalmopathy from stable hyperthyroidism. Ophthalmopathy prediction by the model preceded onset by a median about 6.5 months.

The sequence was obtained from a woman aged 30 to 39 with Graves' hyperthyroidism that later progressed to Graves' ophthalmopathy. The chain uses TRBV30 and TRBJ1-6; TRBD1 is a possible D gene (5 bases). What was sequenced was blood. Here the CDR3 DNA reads TGTGCCTGGAACCAGGGAAATTCACCCCTCCACTTT. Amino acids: CAWNQGNSPLHF. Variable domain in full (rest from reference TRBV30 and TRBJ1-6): SQTIHQWPATLVQPVGSPLSLECTVEGTSNPNLYWYRQAAGRGLQLLFYSVGIGQISSEVPQNLSASRPQDRQFILSSKKLLLSDSGFYLCAWNQGNSPLHFGNGTRLTVT.